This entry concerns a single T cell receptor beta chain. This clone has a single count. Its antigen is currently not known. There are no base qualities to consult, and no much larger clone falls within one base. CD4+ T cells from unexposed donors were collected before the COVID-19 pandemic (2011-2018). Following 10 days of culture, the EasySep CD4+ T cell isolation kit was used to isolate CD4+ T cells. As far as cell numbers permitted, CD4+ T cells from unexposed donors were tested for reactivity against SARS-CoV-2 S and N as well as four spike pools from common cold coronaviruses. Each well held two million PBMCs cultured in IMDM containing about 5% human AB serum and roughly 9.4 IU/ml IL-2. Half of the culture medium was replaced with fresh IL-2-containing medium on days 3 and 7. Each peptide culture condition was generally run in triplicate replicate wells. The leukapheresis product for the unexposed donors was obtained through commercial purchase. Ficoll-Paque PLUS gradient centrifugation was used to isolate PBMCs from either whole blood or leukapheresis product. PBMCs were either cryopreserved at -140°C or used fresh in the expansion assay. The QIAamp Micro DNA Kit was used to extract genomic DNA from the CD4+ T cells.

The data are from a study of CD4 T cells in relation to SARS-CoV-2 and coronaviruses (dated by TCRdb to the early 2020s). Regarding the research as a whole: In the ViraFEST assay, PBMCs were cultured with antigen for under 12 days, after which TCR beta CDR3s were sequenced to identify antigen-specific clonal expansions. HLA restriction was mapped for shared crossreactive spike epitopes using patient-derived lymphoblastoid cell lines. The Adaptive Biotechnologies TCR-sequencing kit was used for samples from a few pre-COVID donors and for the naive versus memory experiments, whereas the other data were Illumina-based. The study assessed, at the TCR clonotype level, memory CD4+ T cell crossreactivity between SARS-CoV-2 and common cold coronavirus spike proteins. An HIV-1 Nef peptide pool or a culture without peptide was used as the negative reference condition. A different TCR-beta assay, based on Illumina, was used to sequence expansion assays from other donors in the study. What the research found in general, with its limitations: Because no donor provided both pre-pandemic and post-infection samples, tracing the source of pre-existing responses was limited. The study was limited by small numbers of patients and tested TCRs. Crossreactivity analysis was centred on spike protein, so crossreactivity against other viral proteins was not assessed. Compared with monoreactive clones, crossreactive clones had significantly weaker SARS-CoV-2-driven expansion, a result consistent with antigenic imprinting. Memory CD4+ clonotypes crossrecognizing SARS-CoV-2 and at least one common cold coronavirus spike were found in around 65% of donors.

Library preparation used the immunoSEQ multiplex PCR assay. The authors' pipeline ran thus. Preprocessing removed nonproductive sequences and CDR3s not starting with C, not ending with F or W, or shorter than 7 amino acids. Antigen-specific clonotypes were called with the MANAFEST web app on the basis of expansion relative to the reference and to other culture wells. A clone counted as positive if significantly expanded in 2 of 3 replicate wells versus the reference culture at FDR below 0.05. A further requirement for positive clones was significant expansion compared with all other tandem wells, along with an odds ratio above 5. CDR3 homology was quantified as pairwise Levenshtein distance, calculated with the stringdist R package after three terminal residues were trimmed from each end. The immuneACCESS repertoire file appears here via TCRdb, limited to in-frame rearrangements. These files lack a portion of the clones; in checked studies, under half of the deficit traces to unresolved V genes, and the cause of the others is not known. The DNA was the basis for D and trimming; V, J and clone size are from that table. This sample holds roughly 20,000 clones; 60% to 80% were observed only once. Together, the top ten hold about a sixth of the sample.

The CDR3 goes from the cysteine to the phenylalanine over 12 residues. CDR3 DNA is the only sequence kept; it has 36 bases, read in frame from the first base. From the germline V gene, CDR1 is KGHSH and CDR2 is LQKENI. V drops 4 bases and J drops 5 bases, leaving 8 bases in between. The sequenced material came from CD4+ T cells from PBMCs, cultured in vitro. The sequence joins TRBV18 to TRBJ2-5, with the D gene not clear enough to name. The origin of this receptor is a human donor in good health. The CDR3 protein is CASSRERETQYF. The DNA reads TGTGCCAGCTCACGGGAAAGGGAGACCCAGTACTTC.